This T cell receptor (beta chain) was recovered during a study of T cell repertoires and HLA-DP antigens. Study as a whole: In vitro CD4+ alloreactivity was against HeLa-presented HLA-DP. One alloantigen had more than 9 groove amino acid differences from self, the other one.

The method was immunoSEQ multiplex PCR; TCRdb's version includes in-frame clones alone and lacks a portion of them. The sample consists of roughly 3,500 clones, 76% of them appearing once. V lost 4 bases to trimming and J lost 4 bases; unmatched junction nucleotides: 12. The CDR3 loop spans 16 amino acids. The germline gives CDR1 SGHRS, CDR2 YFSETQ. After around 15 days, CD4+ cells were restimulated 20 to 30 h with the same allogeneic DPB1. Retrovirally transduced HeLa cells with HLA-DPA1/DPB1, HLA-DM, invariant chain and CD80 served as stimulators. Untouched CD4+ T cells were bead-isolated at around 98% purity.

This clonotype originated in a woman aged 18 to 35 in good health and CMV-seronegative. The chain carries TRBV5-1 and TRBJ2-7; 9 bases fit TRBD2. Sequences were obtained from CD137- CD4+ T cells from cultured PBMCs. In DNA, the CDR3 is TGCGCCAGCAGCAGACTAGCGGCCGGGGGCGGGTACGAGCAGTACTTC. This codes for CASSRLAAGGGYEQYF.